The subject of this entry is one TCR beta chain. This clonotype has just a few counts. Its cognate antigen has yet to be identified. Per-base qualities were not stored, and no clone one base away is much larger. V was cut back by 2 bases and J by 3 bases, leaving a gap of 5 bases between them. The CDR3, from cysteine to phenylalanine, totals 13 residues. Solely the CDR3 DNA is kept, with 39 bases framed from the first base. Receptors were amplified or captured by 5' RACE. Reads for this sample came from an Illumina HiSeq 2500. The second PCR ran for about 6 to 12 cycles and used a J-beta primer mix along with a sample-barcoded 5' primer. Each TCR beta cDNA molecule received a unique molecular identifier from a template-switch 5' adaptor carrying 12 random nucleotides. At least 2.5 million CDR3-containing paired-end reads were obtained from each sample. First-strand cDNA was synthesized from all RNA with the Mint cDNA synthesis kit, primed by a TRBC-specific oligonucleotide. After uracil-DNA glycosylase treatment, a first 18-cycle PCR used universal primers M1SS and BC2_uni_R on all cDNA. As for the authors' bioinformatics: Normalization of each sample was performed by random selection of 1 million high-quality reads, each carrying a distinct molecular identifier. Instead of being binned into consensus sequences, reads that shared molecular identifiers were thrown out. MiTCR, run with a Q25 quality threshold and the strictest error-elimination algorithm, handled CDR3 identification, clonotype clustering and error correction. A nonparametric unseen species model with Euler transformation was used to estimate a lower bound on total TCR beta diversity. TCRdb reprocessing: public reads trimmed at Q25 with fastp, clones called with MiXCR, in-frame beta chains kept. Each entry merges the rows of one CDR3 protein and shows their most common DNA and genes. TCRdb assigned the V and J calls; the authors' analysis was not used. Within this sample are 1.5 million to 2 million distinct CDR3 sequences, with less than 50% of them counted one time only. Approximately 2.1% of the sample rests with the top ten.

The 39 donors, aged about 6 to 100 years, were systemically healthy Caucasian individuals from Russia. Around 10 milliliters of peripheral blood were collected from each donor into EDTA-treated Vacutainer tubes. Ficoll-Paque density-gradient centrifugation was used to isolate PBMCs, with at least 6 million per sample. Total RNA, at least 6 micrograms per sample, was extracted from PBMCs with Trizol reagent. For every donor, an aliquot of PBMCs went through flow cytometry to measure the percentages of naive CD45RAhigh/CD27high T cells. This sample was taken from a study of blood T cells in healthy people across ages (dated by TCRdb to about 2015). Background for the entire study: Template switching captured roughly one uniquely barcoded TCR beta cDNA molecule per two T cells in model experiments. The study measured age-related changes in TCR beta repertoire diversity using deep sequencing normalized with unique cDNA molecular identifiers. Four age groups were formed from the donors: young (average approximately 15 years), middle-aged (approximately 41), aged (roughly 59) and long-lived (about 75). To avoid experimental bias, donors of different ages were distributed randomly across sequencing lanes. For two donors (one aged 18 to 29 and one aged 80 or older), the study analyzed two additional independent replicas of 1 million unique cDNA reads from the same blood draw. Study-level results and caveats: A strong correlation was found between observed TCR beta diversity and the percentage of naive T cells measured by flow cytometry. Estimates of total diversity from one million sequenced T cells were regarded as lower bounds and underestimates. Compared with the aged group, more naive CD4+ T cells, fewer expanded clones and increased TCR diversity were shown by the long-lived group, suggesting age selection. Conclusive comparison of naive and antigen-experienced compartments was prevented by the profiling of bulk unsorted PBMCs. As age increased, observed TCR beta diversity per million T cells dropped in a roughly linear way, and a significant reduction was already evident by age 40. The CMV infection status of donors was not known, potentially confounding age-related changes in expanded clonotypes.

This sequence uses TRBV12-3 or TRBV12-4 and TRBJ2-4; no D segment can be confidently identified. The clonotype originates from a woman aged 35 to 49 in good health. The material sequenced was blood. CDR3 sequence: CASSLSLKNIQYF. The nucleotides are TGTGCCAGCAGTTTAAGTCTCAAAAACATTCAGTACTTC.